These 14 T cell receptor beta chains were all obtained from the same sample, sequenced in a study of CD8 T cells in ankylosing spondylitis. TCRdb reprocessed the 5' RACE reads with MiXCR, giving one entry per CDR3 protein. The data contain 90,000 to 120,000 distinct CDR3 sequences, less than 25% of them singletons. What was sequenced was synovial fluid, either unsorted or a sorted T cell fraction (not recorded which). The receptors come from a male donor with ankylosing spondylitis.

About this clonotype itself: A much more abundant neighbour one base away suggests this may be a read error. The chain employs TRBV29-1 and TRBJ2-3; 10 nucleotides agree with TRBD1. CDR1 and CDR2 from the germline V gene are SQVTM and ANQGSEA. The CDR3 consists of 17 residues. The CDR3 spells CRVHAPTRTGGADTQYF. CDR3 DNA: TGCCGCGTTCACGCCCCGACCCGGACAGGGGGGGCAGATACGCAGTATTTT.

This clonotype appeared a few times. The V and J genes are TRBV7-2 and TRBJ2-7; possibly TRBD1 for D (6 bases). This CDR3 contains 15 residues. The germline V gene has CDR1 SGHTA and CDR2 FQGNSA. Trimming took 1 base from V and 4 from J, leaving 14 bases between them. The CDR3 region is CASSLEGSRGYEQYF. DNA of the CDR3: TGTGCCAGCAGCTTAGAAGGGAGCAGGGGTTACGAGCAGTACTTC.

The chain recombines TRBV20-1 with TRBJ1-5; D not certain. Germline CDR1 is DFQATT and CDR2 is SNEGSKA (reference sequence). V shed 3 bases and J shed 6 bases, with 18 bases lying between them. This CDR3 is built from 15 residues. This CDR3 reads CSASDPGKELQPQHF. DNA for the CDR3: TGCAGTGCTAGTGATCCGGGAAAGGAGCTTCAGCCCCAGCATTTT.

The genes are TRBV5-1 and TRBJ1-4; 10 nucleotides line up with TRBD1. The length of the CDR3 is 15 residues. Germline values: CDR1 SGHRS, CDR2 YFSETQ. The V segment lost 4 bases and the J segment 4 bases; nucleotides outside the gene matches: 4. This chain's CDR3 is CASSMGQGYNEKLFF. The CDR3 region has the DNA TGCGCCAGCAGCATGGGACAGGGGTATAATGAAAAACTGTTTTTT.

This clonotype was found many times. The genes are TRBV9 and TRBJ2-7, with 7 bases fitting TRBD1. With V trimmed by 0 bases and J by 6 bases, 6 bases remained unmatched. Germline V CDR1 and CDR2: SGDLS, YYNGEE. This CDR3 contains 14 residues. Here the CDR3 reads CASSVGDRESEQYF. For the CDR3, the DNA is TGTGCCAGCAGCGTAGGAGACAGGGAATCCGAGCAGTACTTC.

This clonotype was found many times. The chain has TRBV20-1 and TRBJ2-1, with D maybe TRBD2 (6 bases). Trimming shortened V by 5 bases and J by 0 bases, and 29 bases separated the two germline ends. Germline V gene sequence: CDR1 DFQATT, CDR2 SNEGSKA (reference sequence). The CDR3 has 20 amino acids. The DNA of the CDR3 is TGCAGTGCTGGCCAAGATAGCGGCCAATGGGATACGAGCTCCTACAATGAGCAGTTCTTC. Translation: CSAGQDSGQWDTSSYNEQFF.

This clonotype was recorded a few times. V usage is TRBV7-2 and J usage is TRBJ2-3; D gene unclear. Trimming removed 4 bases from V and 2 bases from J, with 7 bases in between. This CDR3 spans 13 amino acids. CDR1 SGHTA and CDR2 FQGNSA come from the germline V gene. The CDR3 is CASSSTHTDTQYF. The CDR3 DNA reads TGTGCCAGCAGCTCGACACACACAGATACGCAGTATTTT.

The chain links TRBV10-3 to TRBJ2-1; TRBD2 aligns across 9 bases. From germline, CDR1 is ENHRY and CDR2 SYGVKD. This CDR3 has 15 residues. The trim removed 5 bases at V and 2 bases at J, leaving 4 bases unmatched. CDR3 sequence (DNA): TGTGCCATCAGTCAGGCTAGCGGGACCTACAATGAGCAGTTCTTC. The encoded protein is CAISQASGTYNEQFF.

The chain has TRBV24-1 and TRBJ1-2; 7 bases fit TRBD1. The CDR3 consists of 13 residues. The J segment lost 4 bases and the V segment lost 5 bases, leaving 3 bases of the junction unmatched. CDR1 is KGHDR, CDR2 SFDVKD, per germline. Written as DNA, the CDR3 is TGTGCCACCAGTGGGGGACAGTTCTATGGCTACACCTTC. Translating gives CATSGGQFYGYTF.

This clonotype was seen at least ten times. The J gene is TRBJ2-3, the V gene TRBV20-1; D remains unclear. CDR1 and CDR2 (germline): DFQATT, SNEGSKA (reference sequence). V was cut by 3 bases and J by 5 bases, with 6 bases left in between. The CDR3 totals 11 residues. The CDR3 loop reads CSASPEDTQYF. In DNA, the CDR3 is TGCAGTGCTAGTCCAGAAGATACGCAGTATTTT.

This clonotype appeared a few times. One end of the junction varies from germline; a read error may be responsible. V usage is TRBV3-1 and J usage is TRBJ1-3; perhaps TRBD1 as D (5 bases). This CDR3 comprises 11 residues. CDR1 and CDR2 (germline): LGHDT, YNNKEL (reference sequence). CDR3: CASSQWGPLTF. DNA for the CDR3: TGTGCCAGCAGCCAATGGGGCCCTCTAACGTTT.

The V and J genes are TRBV6-1 and TRBJ2-3; D perhaps matches TRBD2 (6 bases). V was trimmed by 9 bases and J by 1 base, leaving 14 bases between them. The germline V gene encodes CDR1 MNHNS and CDR2 SASEGT. The CDR3 is 14 residues long. Written as DNA, the CDR3 is TGTGCCAGGAGGAGGGCCTGGGGCACAGATACGCAGTATTTT. Its translation: CARRRAWGTDTQYF.

This clonotype was detected only a few times. The chain carries TRBV20-1 and TRBJ2-1, with TRBD2 matching over 9 bases. The CDR3 contains 15 residues. CDR1 is DFQATT and CDR2 is SNEGSKA in the germline V gene (reference sequence). The J segment lost 4 bases and the V segment lost 2 bases, leaving 6 bases of the junction unmatched. The CDR3 DNA reads TGCAGTGCTAGACTCGTTCTAGCGGGGTACAATGAGCAGTTCTTC. It translates to CSARLVLAGYNEQFF.

This clonotype has at least ten counts. V usage is TRBV4-1 and J usage is TRBJ2-7; D perhaps matches TRBD2 (5 bases). Trimming pared 0 bases from V and 6 bases from J, leaving 12 bases between. Germline CDR1 and CDR2: MGHRA and YSYEKL. The CDR3 has 14 residues. Written as DNA, the CDR3 is TGCGCCAGCAGCCAAGATTCCCTAGCTCCCGAGCAGTACTTC. Translating it yields CASSQDSLAPEQYF.